These 23 T cell receptor beta chains were sequenced from one sample in a study of patients and donors after allogeneic stem cell transplantation. Via MiXCR, TCRdb re-called the RT-PCR reads, giving one row per CDR3 protein. The sample carries about 110,000 distinct CDR3 sequences, approximately 35% recorded once. Sequences were obtained from blood, either unsorted or a sorted T cell fraction (not recorded which). The receptors were gathered from a human donor who was either an allogeneic HSCT recipient or a stem cell or donor lymphocyte infusion donor (not recorded which). It is not recorded whose cells these are; they may come from a transplant donor.

The chain links TRBV20-1 to TRBJ1-1, with TRBD1 as a possible D gene (5 bases). The CDR3 consists of 14 residues. Trimming shortened V by 5 bases and J by 4 bases, and 17 bases separated the two germline ends. Looked up from germline, CDR1 is DFQATT and CDR2 is SNEGSKA (reference sequence). CDR3 in amino acids: CSASTGGRGTEAFF. The CDR3, as DNA: TGCAGTGCTTCTACTGGGGGGAGGGGCACTGAAGCTTTCTTT.

The V and J genes are TRBV6-1 and TRBJ1-1; no reliable D call. V shed 4 bases and J shed 0 bases, with 9 bases lying between them. Germline V gene lookup returns CDR1 MNHNS and CDR2 SASEGT. CDR3 length: 14 amino acids. Here the CDR3 reads CASSVGRMNTEAFF. CDR3 sequence (DNA): TGTGCCAGCAGTGTGGGGAGGATGAACACTGAAGCTTTCTTT.

The chain has TRBV5-1 and TRBJ2-1, with a tentative D call TRBD1 (6 bases). Per germline, CDR1 SGHRS and CDR2 YFSETQ. The V end lost 0 bases, the J end lost 5 bases, and 12 bases lay between the germline ends. The CDR3 contains 15 residues. The CDR3 nucleotides read TGCGCCAGCAGCTTGGTTGGACAGAACAACAATGAGCAGTTCTTC. Its translation is CASSLVGQNNNEQFF.

This chain joins TRBV7-9 and TRBJ1-1; 8 bases are a match to TRBD1. CDR3 length equals 17 residues. The trim removed 1 base at V and 0 bases at J, leaving 7 bases unmatched. CDR1 SEHNR and CDR2 FQNEAQ come from the germline V gene (reference sequence). Here the CDR3 reads CASSLGRGLALNTEAFF. CDR3 DNA sequence: TGTGCCAGCAGCTTAGGCAGGGGGCTAGCATTGAACACTGAAGCTTTCTTT. Full variable domain (remainder filled in from reference TRBV7-9 and TRBJ1-1): DTGVSQNPRHKITKRGQNVTFRCDPISEHNRLYWYRQTLGQGPEFLTYFQNEAQLEKSRLLSDRFSAERPKGSFSTLEIQRTEQGDSAMYLCASSLGRGLALNTEAFFGQGTRLTVV.

CDR3 nucleotide sequence: TGTGCCATCAGTGAGTCGAAAAGGTGGGAGACCCAGTACTTC. It encodes CAISESKRWETQYF. The chain carries TRBV10-3 and TRBJ2-5; no definite D call. CDR1 is ENHRY, CDR2 SYGVKD, per germline. Trimming removed 0 bases from V and 5 bases from J, with 10 bases in between. This CDR3 region has 14 residues.

The rearrangement links TRBV6-5 to TRBJ2-2; either TRBD1 or TRBD2 may fit D (5 bases each). The CDR3 runs 17 residues. V was shortened by 5 bases and J by 3 bases, with 19 bases between the two germline ends. Looked up from germline, CDR1 is MNHEY and CDR2 is SVGAGI. CDR3 coding DNA: TGTGCCAGCAGTGACGACCGGGACGTCTTTTACACCGGGGAGCTGTTTTTT. This codes for CASSDDRDVFYTGELFF.

There are a few counts of this clonotype. The gene calls are TRBV28 and TRBJ1-3; the D gene is possibly TRBD1 (5 bases). Per germline, CDR1 MDHEN and CDR2 SYDVKM. The CDR3 has 15 amino acids. Trimming shortened V by 1 base and J by 4 bases, and 11 bases separated the two germline ends. CDR3 sequence (DNA): TGTGCCAGCAGTTTATCCCCAGGGTCAGGAAACACCATATATTTT. Translated, it gives CASSLSPGSGNTIYF. Using reference TRBV28 and TRBJ1-3 for the parts outside the CDR3, the full variable domain is DVKVTQSSRYLVKRTGEKVFLECVQDMDHENMFWYRQDPGLGLRLIYFSYDVKMKEKGDIPEGYSVSREKKERFSLILESASTNQTSMYLCASSLSPGSGNTIYFGEGSWLTVV.

V usage is TRBV10-3 and J usage is TRBJ2-5, with D perhaps TRBD2 (5 bases). The germline gives CDR1 ENHRY, CDR2 SYGVKD. V gave up 10 bases and J gave up 2 bases, with 17 bases separating them. This CDR3 has 14 residues. The DNA for the CDR3 is TGTGCCACCGGAGCGGTGGAAGGACAAGAGACCCAGTACTTC. Protein sequence: CATGAVEGQETQYF.

This chain links TRBV14 with TRBJ2-3; 13 nucleotides line up with TRBD2. Germline values: CDR1 SGHDN, CDR2 FVKESK. The CDR3 has 16 amino acids. J lost 8 bases, V lost 3 bases, and 8 bases had no gene match. The CDR3 nucleotides are TGTGCCAGCAGCCATAAGTTTGGACTAGCGGGAGTTACGCAGTATTTT. Protein: CASSHKFGLAGVTQYF.

A few counts support this clonotype. The rearrangement joins TRBV28 to TRBJ1-1; TRBD1 aligns across 9 bases. This CDR3 has 13 amino acids. The germline CDR1 and CDR2 sequences are MDHEN and SYDVKM. J gave up 6 bases and V 7 bases, and 6 bases lay outside the gene matches. CDR3 region: CASIGDRVSEAFF. Written as DNA, the CDR3 is TGTGCCAGCATCGGGGACAGGGTGTCTGAAGCTTTCTTT.

This clonotype occurred a few times. The rearrangement uses TRBV20-1 and TRBJ2-3; maybe TRBD2 (6 bases). The CDR3 consists of 13 residues. Trimming left V 6 bases short and J 5 bases short, with 15 bases between. CDR1 and CDR2 (germline): DFQATT, SNEGSKA (reference sequence). CDR3 protein: CSAWRALGDTQYF. CDR3 nucleotide sequence: TGCAGTGCCTGGAGGGCCTTGGGAGATACGCAGTATTTT.

In its sample, this clonotype was seen a few times. J is TRBJ1-5 and V is TRBV6-6; D possibly corresponds to TRBD1 (6 bases). V was trimmed by 7 bases and J by 3 bases, leaving 13 bases between them. The CDR3 runs 14 residues. The germline V gene has CDR1 MNHNY and CDR2 SVGAGI (reference sequence). CDR3 sequence: CASNEQGANQPQHF. The CDR3 DNA is TGTGCCAGCAATGAACAGGGCGCCAATCAGCCCCAGCATTTT.

The V gene is TRBV20-1, the J gene TRBJ2-7; D unresolved. Germline CDR1 DFQATT, CDR2 SNEGSKA (reference sequence). This CDR3 contains 12 residues. The V end lost 3 bases, the J end lost 5 bases, and 11 bases lay between the germline ends. The CDR3: CSARGRFNEQYF. Here the CDR3 DNA reads TGCAGTGCTAGGGGCAGGTTCAACGAGCAGTACTTC.

This clonotype was detected only once. J is TRBJ2-3 and V is TRBV2; D may be TRBD1 or TRBD2 (5 bases each). Germline V gives CDR1 SNHLY, CDR2 FYNNEI. V was clipped by 4 bases and J by 2 bases, with 16 bases between them. The CDR3 runs 16 residues. The CDR3 region has the DNA TGTGCCAGCAGTGGGGGGATTTGGAGCGTCACAGATACGCAGTATTTT. This encodes CASSGGIWSVTDTQYF. Filled out from reference TRBV2 and TRBJ2-3, the complete variable domain reads EPEVTQTPSHQVTQMGQEVILRCVPISNHLYFYWYRQILGQKVEFLVSFYNNEISEKSEIFDDQFSVERPDGSNFTLKIRSTKLEDSAMYFCASSGGIWSVTDTQYFGPGTRLTVL.

The chain recombines TRBV7-2 with TRBJ1-3; 8 nucleotides align to TRBD1. The CDR3 runs 16 residues. The V gene end was trimmed by 5 bases and the J gene end by 0 bases; junction bases not matched to a gene: 6. CDR1 is SGHTA and CDR2 is FQGNSA in the germline V gene. The CDR3 spells CASSRGQGPSGNTIYF. For the CDR3, the DNA is TGTGCCAGCAGCCGCGGACAGGGACCCTCTGGAAACACCATATATTTT.

This clonotype was detected ten times or more. The V and J genes are TRBV3-1 and TRBJ1-2; TRBD1 is a possible D gene (5 bases). V shed 1 base and J shed 8 bases, with 8 bases lying between them. Germline V gene sequence: CDR1 LGHDT, CDR2 YNNKEL (reference sequence). The CDR3 spans 12 residues. CDR3 region: CASSQGGGGYTF. The DNA of the CDR3 is TGTGCCAGCAGCCAAGGCGGGGGAGGCTACACCTTC.

The chain couples TRBV19 to TRBJ2-5; a possible D gene is TRBD2 (5 bases). V was cut by 4 bases and J by 0 bases, with 12 bases left in between. There are 15 residues in the CDR3. In germline, CDR1 is LNHDA, CDR2 SQIVND (reference sequence). The DNA for the CDR3 is TGTGCCAGTAGTAGGAAGCGGATGAACCAAGAGACCCAGTACTTC. It codes for CASSRKRMNQETQYF.

This clonotype was seen more than once but under ten times. The V call is TRBV10-3, the J call TRBJ2-2; D is ambiguous. V was cut by 5 bases and J by 8 bases, with 9 bases left in between. CDR1 is ENHRY, CDR2 SYGVKD, per germline. The CDR3 totals 12 residues. CDR3 protein: CAISPVGGELFF. The CDR3 coding sequence is TGTGCCATCAGTCCCGTAGGGGGGGAGCTGTTTTTT.

The chain has TRBV29-1 and TRBJ1-2; TRBD1 aligns across 7 bases. The V and J ends lost 4 bases and 6 bases, in that order; junction bases with no gene match: 8. CDR1 and CDR2 from the germline V gene are SQVTM and ANQGSEA. This CDR3 is built from 13 residues. CDR3 nucleotides: TGCAGCGTTGTCCGACAGGGATTTAATGGCTACACCTTC. It specifies CSVVRQGFNGYTF.

This clonotype was seen a few times. The V and J genes are TRBV5-1 and TRBJ1-1; D is undetermined. Trimming cost V 0 bases and J 0 bases, with 9 bases left between them. Germline lookup yields CDR1 SGHRS and CDR2 YFSETQ. The CDR3 extends over 15 amino acids. The CDR3 protein is CASSLAAALNTEAFF. CDR3 DNA: TGCGCCAGCAGCTTGGCCGCAGCCTTGAACACTGAAGCTTTCTTT.

The J gene is TRBJ2-2, the V gene TRBV7-2, with D possibly matching TRBD1 (5 bases). The CDR3 spans 14 residues. Germline assignment: CDR1 SGHTA and CDR2 FQGNSA. Trimming shortened V by 11 bases and J by 2 bases, and 15 bases separated the two germline ends. Here the CDR3 reads CAQPLGPNTGELFF. The DNA for the CDR3 is TGTGCCCAACCCCTGGGGCCAAACACCGGGGAGCTGTTTTTT.

The V call is TRBV20-1, the J call TRBJ2-7, with 10 bases fitting TRBD2. Germline V gene data show CDR1 as DFQATT and CDR2 as SNEGSKA (reference sequence). J gave up 2 bases and V 4 bases, and 5 bases lay outside the gene matches. This CDR3 has 14 amino acids. The CDR3 DNA reads as TGCAGTGCTATTGAGACTAGCGGGCCCTACGAGCAGTACTTC. Residues: CSAIETSGPYEQYF.

The J gene is TRBJ2-5, the V gene TRBV3-1; 7 bases map to TRBD1. CDR3 length: 16 residues. With V trimmed by 5 bases and J by 2 bases, 11 bases remained unmatched. Germline V gene lookup returns CDR1 LGHDT and CDR2 YNNKEL (reference sequence). The CDR3 nucleotides are TGTGCCAGCAGCACCTGGACAGGTAGAGGGCAAGAGACCCAGTACTTC. It codes for CASSTWTGRGQETQYF.